Below are 9 T cell receptor beta chains sequenced from a single sample in a study of cytomegalovirus exposure and HLA in healthy donors listed by TCRdb under 2017. The receptor library was made with the immunoSEQ multiplex PCR assay. A mixture of 60 forward primers for TCR Vbeta segments and 13 reverse primers for TCR Jbeta segments was used in the multiplex PCR. TCRdb's version of the immuneACCESS table is confined to in-frame rearrangements and falls short of the full clone set. An unresolved V gene accounts for under half of the shortfall where checked; the remainder is of unknown origin. This sample is represented by 130,000 or so clones; about 66% of them were singletons. Less than 2% of the sample lies in the top ten. Sequencing was done on a sample of PBMCs. Receptor source: a male donor in good health and CMV-seronegative.

The V gene is TRBV6-1, the J gene TRBJ2-7, with no clear D. Trimming left V 2 bases short and J 9 bases short, with 8 bases between. CDR3 length: 11 amino acids. Germline assignment: CDR1 MNHNS and CDR2 SASEGT. The CDR3 protein is CASSESPRQYF. DNA for the CDR3: TGTGCCAGCAGTGAATCCCCTAGGCAGTACTTC.

In its sample, this clone was seen a few times. This chain joins TRBV28 and TRBJ2-3; TRBD2 aligns across 10 bases. The CDR3 totals 15 residues. Unmatched junction bases numbered 8, after V lost 7 bases and J lost 4 bases. Germline V gene lookup returns CDR1 MDHEN and CDR2 SYDVKM. The CDR3 is CASTQLAGHADTQYF. Here the CDR3 DNA reads TGTGCCAGCACCCAACTAGCGGGGCATGCAGATACGCAGTATTTT.

This clone was counted between two and nine times. J is TRBJ1-4 and V is TRBV6-1; no reliable D call. Germline-derived CDR1 and CDR2 are MNHNS and SASEGT. V gave up 2 bases and J gave up 14 bases, with 9 bases separating them. The CDR3 runs 11 residues. CDR3 bases: TGTGCCAGCAGTGAATCCCTTTTGCTGTTTTTT. The encoded protein is CASSESLLLFF.

This clone has a handful of counts. The rearrangement uses TRBV10-3 and TRBJ2-3; D is ambiguous. The ends were cut back, 3 bases at V and 1 base at J, with 5 bases in the middle. The V gene's germline CDR1 is ENHRY and CDR2 SYGVKD. This CDR3 has 13 residues. CDR3 sequence: CAISDSGTDTQYF. In DNA, the CDR3 is TGTGCCATCAGTGACTCCGGCACAGATACGCAGTATTTT.

The chain combines TRBV30 with TRBJ1-6; a weak D match, TRBD1 (6 bases). This CDR3 spans 14 amino acids. Trimming removed 2 bases at V and 4 bases at J, with 9 bases between. In germline, CDR1 is GTSNPN, CDR2 SVGIG (reference sequence). The CDR3 protein is CAWSRGSYNSPLHF. CDR3 DNA sequence: TGTGCCTGGAGTAGGGGGTCTTATAATTCACCCCTCCACTTT.

V gene TRBV2 combines with J gene TRBJ1-2; D is perhaps TRBD1 (5 bases). The CDR3 runs 14 residues. The V gene's germline CDR1 is SNHLY and CDR2 FYNNEI. Trimming removed 8 bases at V and 4 bases at J, with 17 bases between. The CDR3 DNA is TGTGCCAGCGGTCCATGGGGGGGGGTCTATGGCTACACCTTC. This sequence encodes CASGPWGGVYGYTF. Full variable domain (outside the CDR3, taken from reference TRBV2 and TRBJ1-2): EPEVTQTPSHQVTQMGQEVILRCVPISNHLYFYWYRQILGQKVEFLVSFYNNEISEKSEIFDDQFSVERPDGSNFTLKIRSTKLEDSAMYFCASGPWGGVYGYTFGSGTRLTVV.

The DNA for the CDR3 is TGTGCCAGCAGCTCCCCTAGGGCAGGGATGCACAATGAGCAGTTCTTC. Amino acids: CASSSPRAGMHNEQFF. The genes are TRBV7-9 and TRBJ2-1; possibly TRBD1 for D (5 bases). The germline gives CDR1 SEHNR, CDR2 FQNEAQ (reference sequence). V was cut by 4 bases and J by 5 bases, with 18 bases left in between. CDR3 size: 16 residues.

Regarding this clone: A junction end diverges from the germline sequence, so it may reflect a read error. The V gene is TRBV7-8, the J gene TRBJ2-7; 8 nucleotides match TRBD2. Germline CDR1 reads SGHVS; CDR2 reads FQNEAQ. The CDR3 is made up of 9 amino acids. CDR3 DNA: TGTGCCCCCTGGGGACTAGACGGATTC. This codes for CAPWGLDGF.

V and J are TRBV10-1 and TRBJ2-7; 12 bases fit TRBD2. V was clipped by 10 bases and J by 1 base; unmatched bases: 8. Germline V gene sequence: CDR1 WNHNN, CDR2 SYGVQD (reference sequence). The CDR3 runs 15 residues. For the CDR3, the DNA is TGCGCCACCAAGACTAGCGGGGGAGGATCCTACGAGCAGTACTTC. Protein product: CATKTSGGGSYEQYF.